The clone carrying this TCR beta chain was observed once. The table came from immunoSEQ multiplex PCR; TCRdb's copy has only in-frame clones and leaves some out. The table has approximately 170,000 clones, 70% to 90% seen once. V was pared by 4 bases and J by 3 bases, with 4 bases between. Germline V CDR1 and CDR2: SNHLY, FYNNEI. The CDR3 length is 11 residues. The sample comes from a study of T cell responses to AZD1222 COVID-19 vaccine. This material consisted of peripheral blood, taken 28 days after the second AZD1222 dose. The genes are TRBV2 and TRBJ2-7, with D uncertain. The source is an adult who received the AZD1222 COVID-19 vaccine. The CDR3 reads CASSAFYEQYF. The CDR3 bases are TGTGCCAGCAGTGCTTTCTACGAGCAGTACTTC.